This T cell receptor beta chain was captured in a study of T cells in Graves' hyperthyroidism and ophthalmopathy. RNA transcripts gave rise to amplified TCR beta CDR3 regions. HTBI primers drove first-round RT-PCR of the TCR CDR3. TCRdb redid the calling of the multiplex PCR reads with MiXCR, one entry per CDR3 protein. Of hundreds of thousands of distinct CDR3 sequences listed, over 12% are singletons. Ophthalmopathy patients had moderate-to-severe active disease, CAS ≥3, NOSPECS ≥4, and disease duration under 3 months. Exclusion of patients followed from uncontrolled infection, other autoimmune disease, pregnancy or lactation. This clonotype was observed at least ten times. Germline V gene data show CDR1 as LGHDT and CDR2 as YNNKEL (reference sequence). This CDR3 has 15 amino acids. V lost 3 bases, J lost 4 bases, and 5 bases stayed unmatched.

The receptor was isolated from a young man with Graves' ophthalmopathy. V gene TRBV3-1 combines with J gene TRBJ2-1, with 8 bases fitting TRBD2. Sequenced material: blood. CDR3 in DNA: TGTGCCAGCAGCCAGGTACTAGCGGCTTACAATGAGCAGTTCTTC. This codes for CASSQVLAAYNEQFF.